Below, one TCR beta chain is given with its context. The antigen is unknown. Deletions cut 0 bases from V and 0 bases from J, with 15 bases between. Germline V gives CDR1 LGHNA, CDR2 YSLEER. There are 17 residues in the CDR3. Semi-nested PCR with Nested Universal Primer A followed constant-region reverse priming of full-length variable regions. TCRdb reprocessed the 5' RACE reads via MiXCR and lists one record per CDR3 protein. This sample has around 33,000 distinct CDR3 sequences; around a quarter occur once, and the top ten carry roughly 4.5%. Findings and limits, study-wide: Tumor memory CD4+ T cell TCR gene usage was found to cluster with blood and lymph node memory CD4+ cells and with lymph node naive CD4+ cells.

Memory CD4+ T cells were sorted as CD4+CD45RO+CD25- cells. The genes are TRBV4-3 and TRBJ2-7, with a weak D call TRBD2 (6 bases). This clonotype originated in a female donor with breast cancer. The sequenced sample consisted of memory CD4+ T cells sorted from blood. The sample's subset: memory CD4+ T cells, CD4+CD45RO+CD25-. CDR3 in amino acids: CASSQDHRDSSSYEQYF. The CDR3 DNA sequence: TGCGCCAGCAGCCAAGATCATAGGGACTCGAGCTCCTACGAGCAGTACTTC.